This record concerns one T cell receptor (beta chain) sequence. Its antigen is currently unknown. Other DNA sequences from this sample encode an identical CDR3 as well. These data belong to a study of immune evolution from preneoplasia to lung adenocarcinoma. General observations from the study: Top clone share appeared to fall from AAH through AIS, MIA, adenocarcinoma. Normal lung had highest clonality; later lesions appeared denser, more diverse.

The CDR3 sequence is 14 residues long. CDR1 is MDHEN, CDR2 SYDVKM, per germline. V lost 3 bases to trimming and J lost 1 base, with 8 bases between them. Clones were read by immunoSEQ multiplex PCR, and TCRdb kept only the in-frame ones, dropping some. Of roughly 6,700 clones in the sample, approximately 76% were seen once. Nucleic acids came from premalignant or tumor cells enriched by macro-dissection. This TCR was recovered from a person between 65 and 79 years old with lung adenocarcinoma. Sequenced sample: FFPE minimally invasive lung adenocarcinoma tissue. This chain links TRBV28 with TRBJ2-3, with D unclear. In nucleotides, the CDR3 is TGTGCCAGCAGTTTTTTGTCGGGCACAGATACGCAGTATTTT. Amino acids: CASSFLSGTDTQYF.